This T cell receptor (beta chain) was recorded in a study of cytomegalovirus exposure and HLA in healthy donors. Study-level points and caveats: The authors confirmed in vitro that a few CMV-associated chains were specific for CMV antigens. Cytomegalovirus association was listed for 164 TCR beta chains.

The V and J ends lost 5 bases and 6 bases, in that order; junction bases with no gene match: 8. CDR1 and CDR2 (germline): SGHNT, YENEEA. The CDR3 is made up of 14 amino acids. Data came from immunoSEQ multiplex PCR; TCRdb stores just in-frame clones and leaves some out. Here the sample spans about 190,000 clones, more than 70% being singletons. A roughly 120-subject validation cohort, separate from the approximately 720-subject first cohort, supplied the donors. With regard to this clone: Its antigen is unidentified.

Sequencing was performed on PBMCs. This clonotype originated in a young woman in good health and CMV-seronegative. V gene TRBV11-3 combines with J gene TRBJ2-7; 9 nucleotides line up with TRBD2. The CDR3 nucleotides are TGTGCCAGCAGCCAGGGACTAGCAAGGGGCGAGCAGTACTTC. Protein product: CASSQGLARGEQYF.